The next 12 T cell receptor beta chains were all read from a single sample in a study of blood T cells in healthy people across ages. A sample-barcoded 5' primer and a J-beta primer mix were used in a second PCR of about 7 to 12 cycles. MiXCR was run by TCRdb on the 5' RACE reads, yielding one entry per CDR3 protein. This table has about 680,000 distinct CDR3 sequences, about 52% appearing once. The source material was blood. The receptor source for this set is a woman aged 55-69 years in good health.

The chain joins TRBV2 to TRBJ1-1, with 8 bases identical to TRBD1. Germline V lookup: CDR1 SNHLY, CDR2 FYNNEI. Losses at the gene ends were 6 bases for V and 10 bases for J; bases not matched to a gene: 10. There are 13 residues in the CDR3. CDR3 sequence reads: CASSVDRGAGAFF. DNA of the CDR3: TGTGCCAGCAGCGTCGACAGGGGCGCGGGAGCTTTCTTT.

This clonotype occurred a few times. This chain links TRBV6-5 with TRBJ1-2, with D perhaps TRBD1 (5 bases). From germline, CDR1 is MNHEY and CDR2 SVGAGI. This CDR3 comprises 14 residues. Deletions cut 0 bases from V and 2 bases from J, with 7 bases between. The CDR3 reads CASSYSRDNYGYTF. Written as DNA, the CDR3 is TGTGCCAGCAGTTACTCTAGGGACAACTATGGCTACACCTTC.

The chain uses TRBV18 and TRBJ2-1; TRBD1 might be the D (6 bases). The CDR3 has 15 amino acids. Trimming pared 1 base from V and 5 bases from J, leaving 12 bases between. CDR1 and CDR2 (germline): KGHSH, LQKENI. The CDR3, as DNA: TGTGCCAGCTCACCACAGGGACATTTTAACAATGAGCAGTTCTTC. Its translation: CASSPQGHFNNEQFF.

This clonotype was observed at least ten times. The J gene is TRBJ2-5, the V gene TRBV29-1; D might be TRBD1 (6 bases). The end of the DNA fits TRBJ2-7 better, so the J call may be wrong. This CDR3 comprises 13 residues. Germline values: CDR1 SQVTM, CDR2 ANQGSEA. The CDR3 coding sequence is TGCAGCGTTCGACCTGACAGGAACGACGAGCAGTACTTC. Its protein is CSVRPDRNDEQYF.

In this sample, this clonotype turned up a few times. V and J are TRBV5-4 and TRBJ2-1; 7 bases are shared with TRBD2. CDR3 length equals 13 residues. V lost 3 bases and J lost 7; bases outside the gene matches: 4. Germline values: CDR1 SGHNT, CDR2 YYREEE (reference sequence). In nucleotides, the CDR3 is TGTGCCAGCAGCTCCACTAGCGAAAATGAGCAGTTCTTC. It yields the protein CASSSTSENEQFF.

The chain recombines TRBV10-3 with TRBJ2-2, with TRBD2 matching 8 bases. The CDR3 is 14 amino acids. V lost 7 bases, J lost 6 bases, and 7 bases stayed unmatched. Germline CDR1 and CDR2: ENHRY and SYGVKD. CDR3 sequence reads: CAIKGAGASGELFF. The DNA for the CDR3 is TGTGCCATCAAGGGAGCGGGAGCGTCCGGGGAGCTGTTTTTT.

This clonotype was picked up a small number of times. This chain connects TRBV7-2 to TRBJ2-5; no definite D call. The length of the CDR3 is 14 residues. With 1 base removed from V and 1 base from J, the gap between germline ends came to 7 bases. In germline, CDR1 is SGHTA, CDR2 FQGNSA. The CDR3 here is CASSLEFSQETQYF. The DNA for the CDR3 is TGTGCCAGCAGCTTAGAGTTCAGCCAAGAGACCCAGTACTTC. Full variable domain (remainder filled in from reference TRBV7-2 and TRBJ2-5): GAGVSQSPSNKVTEKGKDVELRCDPISGHTALYWYRQSLGQGLEFLIYFQGNSAPDKSGLPSDRFSAERTGGSVSTLTIQRTQQEDSAVYLCASSLEFSQETQYFGPGTRLLVL.

This chain joins TRBV29-1 and TRBJ2-1; D possibly corresponds to TRBD2 (5 bases). The CDR3 contains 17 residues. With 0 bases removed from V and 0 bases from J, the gap between germline ends came to 15 bases. Germline CDR1 SQVTM, CDR2 ANQGSEA. The CDR3 here is CSVEDPSGASSYNEQFF. The DNA of the CDR3 is TGCAGCGTTGAAGATCCCAGCGGAGCAAGCTCCTACAATGAGCAGTTCTTC.

The gene calls are TRBV28 and TRBJ1-4; TRBD1 is a possible D gene (5 bases). V was clipped by 5 bases and J by 1 base, with 11 bases between them. CDR3 length: 15 residues. Germline CDR1 reads MDHEN; CDR2 reads SYDVKM. CDR3 region: CASSPPGGTNEKLFF. The DNA of the CDR3 is TGTGCCAGCAGTCCCCCCGGGGGAACTAATGAAAAACTGTTTTTT.

This sequence joins TRBV6-6 and TRBJ1-4; unclear D gene. This CDR3 region has 14 residues. The ends were cut back, 3 bases at V and 3 bases at J, with 8 bases in the middle. Germline values: CDR1 MNHNY, CDR2 SVGAGI (reference sequence). The chain's CDR3 is CASSYWQANEKLFF. CDR3 sequence (DNA): TGTGCCAGCAGTTATTGGCAGGCTAATGAAAAACTGTTTTTT.

The CDR3 coding sequence is TGTGCCAGCAGCTTGGGCAGGGGGCTGTGCGAGCAGTACTTC. This gives the protein CASSLGRGLCEQYF. The genes are TRBV7-2 and TRBJ2-4; 8 bases map to TRBD1. The J call may be wrong; the DNA end is better matched by TRBJ2-7. Germline V CDR1 and CDR2: SGHTA, FQGNSA. This CDR3 has 14 amino acids.

This chain links TRBV3-1 with TRBJ2-1; D may be TRBD2 (5 bases). Germline loops: CDR1 LGHDT, CDR2 YNNKEL (reference sequence). V gave up 3 bases and J gave up 5 bases, with 11 bases separating them. CDR3 length: 14 residues. CDR3 protein: CASSQGGFDNEQFF. CDR3 nucleotides: TGTGCCAGCAGCCAGGGCGGGTTCGACAATGAGCAGTTCTTC.